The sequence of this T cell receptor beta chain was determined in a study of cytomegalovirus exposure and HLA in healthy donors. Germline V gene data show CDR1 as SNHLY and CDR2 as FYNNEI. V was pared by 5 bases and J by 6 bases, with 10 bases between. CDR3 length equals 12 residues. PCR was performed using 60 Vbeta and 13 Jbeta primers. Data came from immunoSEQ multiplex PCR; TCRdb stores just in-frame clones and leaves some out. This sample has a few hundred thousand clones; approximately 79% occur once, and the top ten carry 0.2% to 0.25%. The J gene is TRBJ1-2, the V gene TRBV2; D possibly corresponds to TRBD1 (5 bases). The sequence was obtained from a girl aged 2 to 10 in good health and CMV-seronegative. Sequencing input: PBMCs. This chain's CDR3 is CASSRQMNGYTF. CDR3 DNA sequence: TGTGCCAGCAGTCGACAGATGAATGGCTACACCTTC.